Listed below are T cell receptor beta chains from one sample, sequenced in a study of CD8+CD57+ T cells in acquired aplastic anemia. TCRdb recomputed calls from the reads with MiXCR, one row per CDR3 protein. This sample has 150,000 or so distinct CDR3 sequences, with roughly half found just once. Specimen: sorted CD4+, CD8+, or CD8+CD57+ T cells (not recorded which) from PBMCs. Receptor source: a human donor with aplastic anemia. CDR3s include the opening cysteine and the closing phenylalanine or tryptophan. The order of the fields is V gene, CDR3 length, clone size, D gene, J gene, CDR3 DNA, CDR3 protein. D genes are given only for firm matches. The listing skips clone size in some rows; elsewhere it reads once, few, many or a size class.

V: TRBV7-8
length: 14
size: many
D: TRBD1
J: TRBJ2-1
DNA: TGTGCCAACAGCCCCGGAAGCGACAGGGACGAGCAGTTCTTC
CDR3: CANSPGSDRDEQFF

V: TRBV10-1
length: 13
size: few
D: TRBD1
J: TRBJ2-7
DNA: TGCGCCAGCAGCAGGGACAGAAACTACGAGCAGTACTTC
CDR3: CASSRDRNYEQYF

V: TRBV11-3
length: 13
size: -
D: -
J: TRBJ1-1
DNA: TGTGCCAGCAGCATTGACCGCAGGGTAGAAGCTTTCTTT
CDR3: CASSIDRRVEAFF

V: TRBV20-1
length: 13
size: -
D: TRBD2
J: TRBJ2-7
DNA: TGCAGTGGGACTAGCGGGACCTCCTACGAGCAGTACTTC
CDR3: CSGTSGTSYEQYF

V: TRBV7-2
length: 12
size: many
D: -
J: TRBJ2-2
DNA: TGTGCCAGCAGCTTAGTATCCGGGGAGCTGTTTTTT
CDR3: CASSLVSGELFF

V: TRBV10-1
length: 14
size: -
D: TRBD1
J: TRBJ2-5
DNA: TGCGCCAGCAGTGATACAGGGGTTTGGCAGACCCAGTACTTC
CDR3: CASSDTGVWQTQYF

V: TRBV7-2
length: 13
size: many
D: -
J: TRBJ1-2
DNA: TGTGCCAGCAGCTCATCAGGGGCTTATGGCTACACCTTC
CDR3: CASSSSGAYGYTF

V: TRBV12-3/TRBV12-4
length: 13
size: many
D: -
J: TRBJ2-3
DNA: TGTGCCAGCAGTACGGAGCCCCCAGATACGCAGTATTTT
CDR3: CASSTEPPDTQYF

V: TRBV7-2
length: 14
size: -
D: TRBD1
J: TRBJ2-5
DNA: TGTGCCAGCAGCCTAAGCAGGGGGCAACAGACCCAGTACTTC
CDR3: CASSLSRGQQTQYF

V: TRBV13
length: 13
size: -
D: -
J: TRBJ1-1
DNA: TGTGCCAGCAGAGAGCACCCGAAAACTGAAGCTTTCTTT
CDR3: CASREHPKTEAFF

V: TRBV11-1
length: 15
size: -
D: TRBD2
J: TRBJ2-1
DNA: TGTGCCAGCAGCTTGGCTAGCGGGAGAATCAATGAGCAGTTCTTC
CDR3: CASSLASGRINEQFF

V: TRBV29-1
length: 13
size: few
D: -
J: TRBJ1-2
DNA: TGCAGCGTTGAAAAGGGAGTAGGTAATGGCTACACCTTC
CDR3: CSVEKGVGNGYTF

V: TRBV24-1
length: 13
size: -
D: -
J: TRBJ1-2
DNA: TGTGCCACCAGTATAGGTCCCGACTATGGCTACACCTTC
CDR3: CATSIGPDYGYTF

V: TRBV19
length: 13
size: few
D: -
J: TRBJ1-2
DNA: TGTGCCAGTAGTATCCGCAGGGACTATGGCTACACCTTC
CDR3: CASSIRRDYGYTF

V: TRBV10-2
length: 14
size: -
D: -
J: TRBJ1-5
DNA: TGCGCCAGCAGTGAGCTGGGTACAGATCAGCCCCAGCATTTT
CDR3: CASSELGTDQPQHF

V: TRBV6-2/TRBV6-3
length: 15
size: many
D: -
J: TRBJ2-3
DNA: TGTGCCAGCAGTTACGTTGGGGGCGGGACAGATACGCAGTATTTT
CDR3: CASSYVGGGTDTQYF

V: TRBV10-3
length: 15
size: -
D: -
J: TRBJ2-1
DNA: TGTGCCATCAGTGAGCCGTCCCACGGAGTTAATGAGCAGTTCTTC
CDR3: CAISEPSHGVNEQFF

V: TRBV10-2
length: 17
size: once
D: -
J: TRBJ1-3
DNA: TGCGCCAGCAGTGAGTCCGTCAGGGCCCCCTCTGGAAACACCATATATTTT
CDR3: CASSESVRAPSGNTIYF

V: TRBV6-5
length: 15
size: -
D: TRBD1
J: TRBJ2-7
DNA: TGTGCCAGCAGTTATCCCGGGACAGTGTCCTACGAGCAGTACTTC
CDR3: CASSYPGTVSYEQYF

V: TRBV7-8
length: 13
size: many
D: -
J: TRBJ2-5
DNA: TGTGCCAGCAGCTTAGTACCCATAGAGACCCAGTACTTC
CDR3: CASSLVPIETQYF

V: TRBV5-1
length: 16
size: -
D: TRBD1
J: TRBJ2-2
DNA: TGCGCCAGCAGCGCGGACAGGGCGGTTTTGTCCGGGGAGCTGTTTTTT
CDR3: CASSADRAVLSGELFF

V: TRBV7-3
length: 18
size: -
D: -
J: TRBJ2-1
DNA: TGTGCCAGCAGCTTAACGCCCCAACTAGTAAAAGACTACAATGAGCAGTTCTTC
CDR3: CASSLTPQLVKDYNEQFF

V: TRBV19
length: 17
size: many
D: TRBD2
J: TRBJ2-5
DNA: TGTGCCAGTAGTATAGCACTAGCGGGGGTGAAGGGAGAGACCCAGTACTTC
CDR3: CASSIALAGVKGETQYF

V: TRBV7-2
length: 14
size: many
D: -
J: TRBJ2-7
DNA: TGTGCCAGCAGCCCGCCAGGAGGGGGGCGGGAGCAGTACTTC
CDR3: CASSPPGGGREQYF

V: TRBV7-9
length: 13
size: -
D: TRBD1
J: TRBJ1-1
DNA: TGTGCCAGCAGAGGAGGGGGCGGCACTGAAGCTTTCTTT
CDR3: CASRGGGGTEAFF

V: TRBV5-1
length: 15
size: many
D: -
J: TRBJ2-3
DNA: TGCGCCAGCAGCTTGGTTGGGCGGTACACAGATACGCAGTATTTT
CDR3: CASSLVGRYTDTQYF

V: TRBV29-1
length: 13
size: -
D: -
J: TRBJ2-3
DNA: TGCGGGATCCCAGGGGAATACACAGATACGCAGTATTTT
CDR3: CGIPGEYTDTQYF

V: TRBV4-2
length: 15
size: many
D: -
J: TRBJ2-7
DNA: TGTGCCAGCAGCCAAGATCTGAGCGGTTCCTACGAGCAGTACTTC
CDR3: CASSQDLSGSYEQYF

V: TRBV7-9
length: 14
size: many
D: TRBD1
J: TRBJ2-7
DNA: TGTGCCAGCAGTTACCGGGACAGGGGAATGGAGCAGTACTTC
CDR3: CASSYRDRGMEQYF

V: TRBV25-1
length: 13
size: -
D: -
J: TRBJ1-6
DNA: TGTGCCAGCAGTGAACAGGGAAATTCACCCCTCCACTTT
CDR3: CASSEQGNSPLHF

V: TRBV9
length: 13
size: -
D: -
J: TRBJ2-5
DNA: TGTGCCAGCAGCGTAGCTTGGGGAGAGACCCAGTACTTC
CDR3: CASSVAWGETQYF

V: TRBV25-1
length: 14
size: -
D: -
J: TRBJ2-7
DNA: TGTGCCAGCGCACCTACGGGCGGCGCCTACGAGCAGTACTTC
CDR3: CASAPTGGAYEQYF

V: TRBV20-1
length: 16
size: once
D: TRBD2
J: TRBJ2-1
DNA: TGCAGTGCTAGAGACCCTAGCGGGGGGGACTACAATGAGCAGTTCTTC
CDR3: CSARDPSGGDYNEQFF

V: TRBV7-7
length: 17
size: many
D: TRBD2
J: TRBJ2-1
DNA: TGTGCTAGCAGCCCCTCGACTAGCGGGGGGTTATACAATGAGCAGTTCTTC
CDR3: CASSPSTSGGLYNEQFF